These T cell receptor beta chains were read from a single sample in a study of CD8 T cells in Susac syndrome. TCRdb passed the immunoSEQ multiplex PCR reads through MiXCR, listing each CDR3 protein once. The sample has 330,000 or so distinct CDR3 sequences; about 89% are singletons. The sample was CD8+ T cells from PBMCs. Receptor source: a human donor with multiple sclerosis. Both conserved end residues are part of each CDR3. D genes are given only for firm matches. Some rows have no size entry. The others give once, few or many, or a class for an expanded clone.

- TRBJ1-1 TRBV20-1 - TGCAGTGCTAGAGGGAGGGCTATGAACACTGAAGCTTTCTTT CSARGRAMNTEAFF
- TRBJ2-1 TRBV14 - TGTGCCAGCAGCCAATTTCTGAGCTCCTACAATGAGCAGTTCTTC CASSQFLSSYNEQFF
once TRBJ1-5 TRBV30 - TGTGCCTGGAGTTTAAGTTCAGGTCAGCCCCAGCATTTT CAWSLSSGQPQHF
- TRBJ2-7 TRBV27 TRBD1 TGTGCCAGCAGTGGGACAGGCTACGAGCAGTACTTC CASSGTGYEQYF
- TRBJ1-1 TRBV4-2 - TGTGCCAGCAGCCCCGAAGAAGGGTTTGTCATGAACACTGAAGCTTTCTTT CASSPEEGFVMNTEAFF
- TRBJ2-2 TRBV19 TRBD1 TGTGCCAGCCGCTCGGGACAGGGGAACACCGGGGAGCTGTTTTTT CASRSGQGNTGELFF
- TRBJ2-1 TRBV14 TRBD1 TGTGCCAGCAGCCTGAGGACAGGGGGTTGGAATGAGCAGTTCTTC CASSLRTGGWNEQFF
- TRBJ2-7 TRBV6-2/TRBV6-3 - TGTGCCAGCAGTCCCCCCAGGCTCCCCTACGAGCAGTACTTC CASSPPRLPYEQYF
- TRBJ1-5 TRBV20-1 - TGCAGTGCTAGAGTAGGGGCAGTCCTGAGCAATCAGCCCCAGCATTTT CSARVGAVLSNQPQHF
- TRBJ2-1 TRBV7-2 TRBD2 TGTGCCAGCACCCCTCGGGGGGGGAACAATGAGCAGTTCTTC CASTPRGGNNEQFF
- TRBJ1-5 TRBV2 - TGTGCCAGCAGTGCCTACTACAACAGGGAGAATCAGCCCCAGCATTTT CASSAYYNRENQPQHF
- TRBJ2-7 TRBV2 - TGTGCCAGCAGGGGCATCCGGGGCCAAGGCCCCTTCAACTACGAGCAGTACTTC CASRGIRGQGPFNYEQYF
- TRBJ2-1 TRBV15 TRBD2 TGTGCCACCAGCAGGCCGGGACTAGCGGACAATGAGCAGTTCTTC CATSRPGLADNEQFF
few TRBJ1-6 TRBV4-1 TRBD1 TGCGCCAGCAGCCAAGATCTGGACAGGGTGGTTTATAATTCACCCCTCCACTTT CASSQDLDRVVYNSPLHF
- TRBJ2-7 TRBV29-1 TRBD2 TGCAGCGTTGAAGGAGCGGGAGCGGGCGAGCAGTACTTC CSVEGAGAGEQYF
- TRBJ2-1 TRBV25-1 - TGTGCCAGCAGATTGGGGGGATCCTACAATGAGCAGTTCTTC CASRLGGSYNEQFF
- TRBJ2-2 TRBV19 - TGTGCCAGTAGTATTGGGGGGCTTATCACCGGGGAGCTGTTTTTT CASSIGGLITGELFF
- TRBJ2-1 TRBV5-6 TRBD1 TGTGCCAGCAGCGTTCAGGGACAGATGTACAATGAGCAGTTCTTC CASSVQGQMYNEQFF
- TRBJ1-2 TRBV4-1 - TGCGCCAGCAGCCCCCCGGGACGAGGCGATGGCTACACCTTC CASSPPGRGDGYTF
few TRBJ1-4 TRBV4-2 TRBD1 TGTGCCAGCAGCCCATGGACAGGGGGGAAAGAAAAACTGTTTTTT CASSPWTGGKEKLFF
- TRBJ2-3 TRBV9 - TGTGCCAGCAGCGTAGAGGGGACCAGCACAGATACGCAGTATTTT CASSVEGTSTDTQYF
- TRBJ2-7 TRBV28 TRBD2 TGTGCCAGCAGTCCCCGACTAGCTGTGTACGAGCAGTACTTC CASSPRLAVYEQYF
- TRBJ2-7 TRBV20-1 TRBD1 TGCAGTGCTAGAGACCTACAGGGGGGCTACGAGCAGTACTTC CSARDLQGGYEQYF
- TRBJ1-5 TRBV28 - TGTGCCAGCAGTTTACAGGGGTGGAATCAGCCCCAGCATTTT CASSLQGWNQPQHF
- TRBJ1-2 TRBV11-2 - TGTGCCAGCAGCTTAGGGTATGGCTACACCTTC CASSLGYGYTF
- TRBJ2-5 TRBV5-1 TRBD2 TGCGCCAGCGCCTGGACTAGCCGGTACCAAGAGACCCAGTACTTC CASAWTSRYQETQYF